This entry concerns a single T cell receptor (beta chain). Its antigen is not known. These data come from a study of radiation and T cells in renal cell carcinoma. Findings and caveats of the study: In blood, top tumor clones expanded by 2 weeks, shrinking by 4. Pretreatment tumor biopsies were lacking, so baseline clonotypes are unknown.

Documented time point: blood 4 weeks post-SBRT, at nephrectomy. Treatment reported: 15 Gy SBRT to primary tumor, nephrectomy 4 weeks later. Nephrectomy followed 15 Gy stereotactic body radiation by 4 weeks. This renal cell carcinoma was of the clear cell type. The germline V gene has CDR1 MNHEY and CDR2 SVGAGI. With 6 bases clipped from V and 4 bases from J, the junction kept 12 bases outside the gene matches. This CDR3 comprises 15 residues. Generated by immunoSEQ multiplex PCR, the TCRdb table keeps only in-frame clones and is missing some. The table includes about 73,000 clones, approximately 87% detected once.

The rearrangement links TRBV6-5 to TRBJ2-7; TRBD1 agrees at 7 bases. Source: blood, taken from a patient whose treatment included radiotherapy and nephrectomy. This clonotype originated in a woman in her sixties or seventies with renal cell carcinoma. CDR3 region: CASSRTPRQGYEQYF. The CDR3 DNA is TGTGCCAGCAGCCGTACTCCGAGACAGGGATACGAGCAGTACTTC.